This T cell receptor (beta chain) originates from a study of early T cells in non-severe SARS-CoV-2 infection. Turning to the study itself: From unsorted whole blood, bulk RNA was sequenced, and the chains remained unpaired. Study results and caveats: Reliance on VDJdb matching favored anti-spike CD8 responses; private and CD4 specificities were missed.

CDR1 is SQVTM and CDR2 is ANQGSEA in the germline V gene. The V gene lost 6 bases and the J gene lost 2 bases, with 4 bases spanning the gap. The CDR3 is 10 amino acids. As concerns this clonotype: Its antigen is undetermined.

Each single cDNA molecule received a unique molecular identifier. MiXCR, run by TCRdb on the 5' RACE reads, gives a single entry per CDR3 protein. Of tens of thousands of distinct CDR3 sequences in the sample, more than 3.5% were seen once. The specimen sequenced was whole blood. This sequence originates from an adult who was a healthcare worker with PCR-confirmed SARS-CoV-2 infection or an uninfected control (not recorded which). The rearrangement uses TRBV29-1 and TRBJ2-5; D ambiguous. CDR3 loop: CSVAQETQYF. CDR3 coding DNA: TGCAGCGTCGCTCAAGAGACCCAGTACTTC.